This T cell receptor (beta chain) was sequenced during a study of blood T cell repertoires in COVID-19. The CDR3 length is 20 residues. The V gene's germline CDR1 is KGHSH and CDR2 LQKENI. V lost 1 base and J lost 4, with 27 bases in between. Sequencing was performed with immunoSEQ multiplex PCR; in TCRdb, only in-frame clones are kept and a portion is missing. The sample carries a few hundred thousand clones, approximately 89% recorded once. The specimen was peripheral blood. The genes are TRBV18 and TRBJ2-3; D is perhaps TRBD2 (6 bases). The receptor's source is a woman aged 40 to 50 who had recovered from COVID-19. The CDR3 nucleotides are TGTGCCAGCTCACCACAGATGTCAGTGGGCGGGAAGGTTGATGCAGATACGCAGTATTTT. Its protein product is CASSPQMSVGGKVDADTQYF.